The 19 T cell receptor beta chains below all came from one sample that was sequenced in a study of T-cell memory formation after mild COVID-19 (TCRdb year 2021). The receptor library was made with 5' RACE. Sequenced on an Illumina NovaSeq 6000. TCRdb itself trimmed the public reads at Q25 with fastp, ran MiXCR and retained productive beta chains. Identical CDR3 protein sequences are pooled into one entry, listed with their most common genes and DNA. The sample has nearly 200,000 distinct CDR3 sequences on record, about 17% of them singletons. The ten largest clonotypes hold 2% to 3% of the sample. Sequenced material: PBMCs or a T cell subset sorted from them (not recorded which). Source of these receptors: an adult woman who had mild COVID-19 (a few samples of this study predate the infection). The sample titles of this study are shuffled in the database, so cell type and time point are left out; the donor was told from shared clones.

This clonotype turned up a few times. The rearrangement links TRBV5-1 to TRBJ2-1, with unresolved D. The germline CDR1 and CDR2 sequences are SGHRS and YFSETQ. The CDR3 totals 16 residues. V was trimmed by 4 bases and J by 3 bases, leaving 17 bases between them. The CDR3 region is CASSPLAALGYNEQFF. DNA of the CDR3: TGCGCCAGCAGCCCCCTGGCAGCGCTTGGCTACAATGAGCAGTTCTTC. The variable domain in full, with the rest retrieved from reference TRBV5-1 and TRBJ2-1, is KAGVTQTPRYLIKTRGQQVTLSCSPISGHRSVSWYQQTPGQGLQFLFEYFSETQRNKGNFPGRFSGRQFSNSRSEMNVSTLELGDSALYLCASSPLAALGYNEQFFGPGTRLTVL.

The chain employs TRBV11-1 and TRBJ2-3; either TRBD1 or TRBD2 may supply D (5 bases each). Between the trimmed V and J ends, which lost 4 bases and 4 bases, there was a span of 15 bases. CDR1 and CDR2 (germline): SGHAT, FQDESV (reference sequence). CDR3 length: 15 residues. The DNA for the CDR3 is TGTGCCAGCAGCTCGACCGGGACGAGGGCAGATACGCAGTATTTT. Translating it yields CASSSTGTRADTQYF.

The V gene is TRBV12-3 or TRBV12-4, the J gene TRBJ1-2, with no clear D. The ends were cut back, 3 bases at V and 0 bases at J, with 5 bases in the middle. This CDR3 comprises 13 residues. CDR3 bases: TGTGCCAGCAGTTTGGCCACTAACTATGGCTACACCTTC. This sequence encodes CASSLATNYGYTF.

The chain combines TRBV6-5 with TRBJ1-2; D unresolved. The CDR3 length is 13 residues. The germline V gene encodes CDR1 MNHEY and CDR2 SVGAGI. Trimming shortened V by 5 bases and J by 6 bases, and 13 bases separated the two germline ends. Written as DNA, the CDR3 is TGTGCCAGCAGTCCACTTAGGAGCCATGGCTACACCTTC. This encodes CASSPLRSHGYTF.

This sequence joins TRBV9 and TRBJ1-3; D is uncertain. The length of the CDR3 is 14 residues. Trimming pared 4 bases from V and 0 bases from J, leaving 8 bases between. CDR1 is SGDLS and CDR2 is YYNGEE in the germline V gene. CDR3 DNA sequence: TGTGCCAGCAGCACCTCTTACTCTGGAAACACCATATATTTT. Its protein is CASSTSYSGNTIYF.

The rearrangement joins TRBV5-5 to TRBJ2-1, with 12 bases identical to TRBD2. Germline V gene lookup returns CDR1 SGHKS and CDR2 YYEKEE (reference sequence). The CDR3 length is 15 residues. The V and J ends lost 5 bases and 7 bases, in that order; junction bases with no gene match: 7. This CDR3 is CASRNGLAGRNEQFF. The CDR3 DNA reads as TGTGCCAGCAGGAACGGACTAGCGGGAAGGAATGAGCAGTTCTTC.

The CDR3 DNA sequence: TGCGCCAGCAGCAGCGGGCCCGTGGGGGATACGCAGTATTTT. Protein product: CASSSGPVGDTQYF. V is TRBV5-1 and J is TRBJ2-3, with D possibly TRBD2 on 6 matching bases. The germline V gene encodes CDR1 SGHRS and CDR2 YFSETQ. CDR3 length: 14 amino acids. Trimming took off 4 bases at V and 6 bases at J, with 15 bases between the two ends.

The chain joins TRBV5-1 to TRBJ1-1, with 8 bases fitting TRBD1. The CDR3 consists of 14 residues. Germline assignment: CDR1 SGHRS and CDR2 YFSETQ. The CDR3 here is CASQGALGNTEAFF. CDR3 nucleotides: TGCGCGTCCCAGGGGGCCCTGGGGAACACTGAAGCTTTCTTT.

This clonotype has a handful of counts. This chain joins TRBV5-1 and TRBJ1-1; D is possibly TRBD1 (6 bases). The CDR3 is made up of 14 amino acids. The V and J ends lost 4 bases and 4 bases respectively, with 14 bases between them. Germline CDR1 SGHRS, CDR2 YFSETQ. CDR3 nucleotide sequence: TGCGCCAGCAGCCCCACGGGGGGCGTCACTGAAGCTTTCTTT. It specifies CASSPTGGVTEAFF.

CDR3 nucleotides: TGTGCCAGCAGCCCGGGACTAGCGGGAGGGCGAGCAGATACGCAGTATTTT. Protein sequence: CASSPGLAGGRADTQYF. V usage is TRBV7-9 and J usage is TRBJ2-3; 16 bases align to TRBD2. Germline CDR1 SEHNR, CDR2 FQNEAQ (reference sequence). There are 17 residues in the CDR3. V lost 5 bases and J lost 4; bases outside the gene matches: 6.

This clonotype has a handful of counts. The chain combines TRBV5-5 with TRBJ2-1, with 10 bases lining up with TRBD2. Germline V gives CDR1 SGHKS, CDR2 YYEKEE (reference sequence). V was clipped by 0 bases and J by 2 bases; unmatched bases: 5. The CDR3 contains 17 residues. In DNA form, the CDR3 reads TGTGCCAGCAGCTTGGAGGGGCTAGCGGGAGCCTACAATGAGCAGTTCTTC. This gives the protein CASSLEGLAGAYNEQFF. Looking up the rest from reference TRBV5-5 and TRBJ2-1 gives the full variable domain: DAGVTQSPTHLIKTRGQQVTLRCSPISGHKSVSWYQQVLGQGPQFIFQYYEKEERGRGNFPDRFSARQFPNYSSELNVNALLLGDSALYLCASSLEGLAGAYNEQFFGPGTRLTVL.

There are a few counts of this clonotype. J is TRBJ2-7 and V is TRBV27; 9 bases map to TRBD1. This CDR3 is 14 amino acids long. Losses at the gene ends were 8 bases for V and 4 bases for J; bases not matched to a gene: 9. Germline V gene data show CDR1 as MNHEY and CDR2 as SMNVEV (reference sequence). The CDR3: CASRGQGQGYEQYF. As DNA, the CDR3 is TGTGCCAGCCGGGGACAGGGACAAGGATACGAGCAGTACTTC.

The chain carries TRBV10-3 and TRBJ1-1; weak D call: TRBD1 (5 bases). The CDR3 length is 14 residues. The ends were cut back, 7 bases at V and 0 bases at J, with 12 bases in the middle. Per germline, CDR1 ENHRY and CDR2 SYGVKD. The chain's CDR3 is CAIKGWGLNTEAFF. CDR3 coding DNA: TGTGCCATCAAGGGCTGGGGCTTGAACACTGAAGCTTTCTTT.

Only a few counts were recorded for this clonotype. The chain joins TRBV20-1 to TRBJ1-1, with 7 bases lining up with TRBD1. Germline CDR1 is DFQATT and CDR2 is SNEGSKA (reference sequence). The CDR3 contains 12 residues. The trim removed 2 bases at V and 7 bases at J, leaving 4 bases unmatched. For the CDR3, the DNA is TGCAGTGCTAGATGGGACAGAGATGAAGCTTTCTTT. As protein: CSARWDRDEAFF.

This chain uses TRBV2 with TRBJ1-6; D perhaps matches TRBD1 (5 bases). The CDR3 covers 14 residues. The V gene's germline CDR1 is SNHLY and CDR2 FYNNEI. The V end lost 6 bases, the J end lost 9 bases, and 15 bases lay between the germline ends. DNA for the CDR3: TGTGCCAGCAGGGCGAATCGAAGGGGTTCACCCCTCCACTTT. It specifies CASRANRRGSPLHF. The variable domain in full, with the rest retrieved from reference TRBV2 and TRBJ1-6, is EPEVTQTPSHQVTQMGQEVILRCVPISNHLYFYWYRQILGQKVEFLVSFYNNEISEKSEIFDDQFSVERPDGSNFTLKIRSTKLEDSAMYFCASRANRRGSPLHFGNGTRLTVT.

The rearrangement links TRBV4-3 to TRBJ2-5; D is possibly TRBD2 (6 bases). The V gene's germline CDR1 is LGHNA and CDR2 YSLEER. The CDR3 consists of 16 residues. The germline V and J ends were trimmed by 6 bases and 3 bases, with 20 bases remaining between them. The CDR3 spells CASSLEGRPYKETQYF. CDR3 in DNA: TGCGCCAGCAGTCTGGAGGGCAGGCCATACAAAGAGACCCAGTACTTC.

The rearrangement uses TRBV12-3 or TRBV12-4 and TRBJ2-1, with D perhaps matching TRBD1 (5 bases). The CDR3 sequence is 15 residues long. The V gene lost 7 bases and the J gene lost 1 base, with 14 bases spanning the gap. CDR3 bases: TGTGCCAGCACCTTAGGGGTTTTGTCCTACAATGAGCAGTTCTTC. Translated, it gives CASTLGVLSYNEQFF.

V usage is TRBV11-2 and J usage is TRBJ1-1, with TRBD1 as a possible D gene (5 bases). From germline, CDR1 is SGHAT and CDR2 FQNNGV. Trimming took off 1 base at V and 8 bases at J, with 14 bases between the two ends. The CDR3 runs to 14 residues. The CDR3 nucleotides are TGTGCCAGCAGCTTAGGAGGTCAACGGGACGAAGCTTTCTTT. This encodes CASSLGGQRDEAFF.

This clonotype has a handful of counts. The chain is built from TRBV11-2 and TRBJ2-3; 8 bases are shared with TRBD2. The V segment lost 5 bases and the J segment 1 base; nucleotides outside the gene matches: 11. Germline values: CDR1 SGHAT, CDR2 FQNNGV. The CDR3 is 17 amino acids. CDR3 sequence (DNA): TGTGCCAGCAGCCGCAGCCGTAGTAGCGGGGGCACAGATACGCAGTATTTT. Translated, it gives CASSRSRSSGGTDTQYF.